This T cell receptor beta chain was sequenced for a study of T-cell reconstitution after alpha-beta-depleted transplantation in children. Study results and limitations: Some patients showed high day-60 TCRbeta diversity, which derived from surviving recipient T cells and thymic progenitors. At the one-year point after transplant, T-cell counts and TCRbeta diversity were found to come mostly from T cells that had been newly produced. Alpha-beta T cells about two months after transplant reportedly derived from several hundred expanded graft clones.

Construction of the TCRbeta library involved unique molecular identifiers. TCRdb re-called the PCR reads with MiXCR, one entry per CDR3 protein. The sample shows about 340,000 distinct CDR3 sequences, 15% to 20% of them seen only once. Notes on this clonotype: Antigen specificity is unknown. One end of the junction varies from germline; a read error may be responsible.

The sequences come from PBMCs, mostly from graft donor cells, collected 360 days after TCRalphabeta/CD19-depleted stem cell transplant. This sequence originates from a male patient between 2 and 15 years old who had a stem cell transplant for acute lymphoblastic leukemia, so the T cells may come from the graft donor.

The CDR3 sequence is CASSLLGPGYEQYF. The CDR3 coding sequence is TGTGCTAGCAGCCTCCTCGGGCCGGGGTACGAGCAGTACTTC. The genes are TRBV7-7 and TRBJ2-7, with D tentatively TRBD2 (5 bases). This CDR3 has 14 residues. The germline V gene has CDR1 SSHAT and CDR2 FNYEAQ (reference sequence).